This T cell receptor beta chain was sequenced for a study of beta chain features in type 1 diabetes. Findings of the study overall: PCR, the amplification step, might favor shorter templates, equally in patients and controls. Researchers report that Type 1 diabetes patients had moderately but significantly shorter TCRB CDR3s across all four CD4+ subsets.

Isolation of CD4+ naive, central memory, regulatory and stem cell-like memory cells was achieved by sorting via CD45RO/CCR7/CD25/CD127/CD95/CD27. Once sorted, every population was more than 98% pure. Isolated RNA was reverse transcribed in full, so expressed TCRB transcripts were sequenced. Produced via immunoSEQ multiplex PCR; TCRdb's table is partial and in-frame only. This table has 130,000 or so clones, approximately 15% appearing once. This clone occurred a few times. Its antigen is still unknown. This sequence was found in a man aged 18 to 29 with type 1 diabetes. Material: central memory CD4+ T cells from blood.

The DNA of the CDR3 is TGTGCCAGCTCATCGAAAACAGGGGCAGATACGCAGTATTTT. Amino acid sequence: CASSSKTGADTQYF. The chain combines TRBV18 with TRBJ2-3; TRBD1 matches at 7 bases. Trimming removed 5 bases from V and 4 bases from J; junction bases left unmatched: 6. CDR3 length equals 14 residues. Germline CDR1 and CDR2: KGHSH and LQKENI.